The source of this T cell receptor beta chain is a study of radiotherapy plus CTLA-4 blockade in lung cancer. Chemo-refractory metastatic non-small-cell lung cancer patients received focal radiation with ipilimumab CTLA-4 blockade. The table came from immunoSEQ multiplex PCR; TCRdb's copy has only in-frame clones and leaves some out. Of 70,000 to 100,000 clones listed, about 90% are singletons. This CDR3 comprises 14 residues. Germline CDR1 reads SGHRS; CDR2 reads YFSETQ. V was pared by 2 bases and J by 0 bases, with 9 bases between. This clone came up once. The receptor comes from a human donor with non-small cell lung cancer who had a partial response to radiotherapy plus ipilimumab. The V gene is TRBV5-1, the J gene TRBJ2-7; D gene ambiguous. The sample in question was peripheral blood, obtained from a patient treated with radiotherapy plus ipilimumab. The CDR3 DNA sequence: TGCGCCAGCAGCTTTGACAAGAGCTCCTACGAGCAGTACTTC. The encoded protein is CASSFDKSSYEQYF. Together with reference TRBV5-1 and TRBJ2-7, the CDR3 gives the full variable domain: KAGVTQTPRYLIKTRGQQVTLSCSPISGHRSVSWYQQTPGQGLQFLFEYFSETQRNKGNFPGRFSGRQFSNSRSEMNVSTLELGDSALYLCASSFDKSSYEQYFGPGTRLTVT.